Listed here are 27 T cell receptor beta chains from one sample, sequenced in a study of T cells in Graves' hyperthyroidism and ophthalmopathy. What was amplified from RNA transcripts were TCR beta CDR3 regions. HTBI primers were the set used in a first-round RT-PCR of the TCR CDR3. A single record per CDR3 protein comes from TCRdb applying MiXCR to the multiplex PCR reads. This table holds roughly 300,000 distinct CDR3 sequences, around 25% found once. What was sequenced was blood. Receptor source: a man aged 35 to 55 with Graves' hyperthyroidism that later progressed to Graves' ophthalmopathy.

This clonotype appeared many times. V usage is TRBV24-1 and J usage is TRBJ1-5; possibly TRBD1 for D (6 bases). The V end was cut by 3 bases, the J end by 7 bases, with 21 bases between. This CDR3 has 17 residues. CDR1 and CDR2 from the germline V gene are KGHDR and SFDVKD. Here the CDR3 reads CATSDPPKGGLRQPQHF. The CDR3 DNA reads TGTGCCACCAGTGATCCGCCGAAAGGGGGTCTTAGGCAGCCCCAGCATTTT.

This clonotype was detected ten times or more. V usage is TRBV4-2 and J usage is TRBJ2-7; 13 bases are shared with TRBD2. There are 15 residues in the CDR3. Germline V gene sequence: CDR1 LGHNA, CDR2 YNFKEQ. V dropped 0 bases and J dropped 4; count of bases not matched to a gene: 0. The CDR3, as DNA: TGTGCCAGCAGCCAAGAGACTAGCGGGGGGTACGAGCAGTACTTC. It translates to CASSQETSGGYEQYF.

This clonotype was detected many times. The chain is built from TRBV11-2 and TRBJ1-3, with a tentative D call TRBD1 (5 bases). CDR1 is SGHAT and CDR2 is FQNNGV in the germline V gene. V was pared by 5 bases and J by 0 bases, with 17 bases between. The CDR3 runs 17 residues. CDR3 loop: CASSPTQGLNSGNTIYF. As DNA, the CDR3 is TGTGCCAGCAGCCCAACCCAGGGCTTAAACTCTGGAAACACCATATATTTT.

At least ten counts were recorded for this clonotype. The V gene is TRBV3-1, the J gene TRBJ1-1, with 10 bases lining up with TRBD1. The J segment lost 6 bases and the V segment lost 1 base, leaving 2 bases of the junction unmatched. This CDR3 region has 14 residues. Looked up from germline, CDR1 is LGHDT and CDR2 is YNNKEL (reference sequence). The CDR3 here is CASSQGTGGSEAFF. In DNA form, the CDR3 reads TGTGCCAGCAGCCAAGGGACAGGGGGGTCTGAAGCTTTCTTT.

This clonotype appeared many times. V and J are TRBV11-2 and TRBJ2-4; D not resolved. Germline lookup yields CDR1 SGHAT and CDR2 FQNNGV. The CDR3 runs 12 residues. Trimming pared 0 bases from V and 8 bases from J, leaving 5 bases between. CDR3 nucleotides: TGTGCCAGCAGCTTAGACTCACACATTCAGTACTTC. Residues: CASSLDSHIQYF.

The table lists this clonotype with many counts. The chain links TRBV20-1 to TRBJ2-5; perhaps TRBD2 as D (6 bases). Trimming cost V 5 bases and J 1 base, with 20 bases left between them. CDR3 size: 16 residues. CDR1 is DFQATT, CDR2 SNEGSKA, per germline (reference sequence). CDR3 amino acids: CSAGDPAGRGQETQYF. CDR3 DNA sequence: TGCAGTGCTGGGGACCCTGCCGGGAGAGGCCAAGAGACCCAGTACTTC.

This clonotype was detected ten times or more. V usage is TRBV7-3 and J usage is TRBJ2-7; 9 bases fit TRBD2. The CDR3 covers 15 residues. V lost 5 bases, J lost 5 bases, and 10 bases stayed unmatched. Germline V gives CDR1 SGHTA, CDR2 FQGTGA. The CDR3 sequence: CASSANPSGIHEQYF. The CDR3 nucleotides are TGTGCCAGCAGCGCCAACCCTAGCGGGATCCACGAGCAGTACTTC.

This clonotype was seen ten or more times. The gene calls are TRBV6-1 and TRBJ2-1; 7 bases line up with TRBD2. The germline V gene has CDR1 MNHNS and CDR2 SASEGT. After removal of 1 base from V and 5 bases from J, the junction contained 11 bases not matched to a gene. CDR3 length: 17 residues. The CDR3 loop reads CASSEVGLSSGNNEQFF. As DNA, the CDR3 is TGTGCCAGCAGTGAAGTGGGACTAAGCAGCGGTAACAATGAGCAGTTCTTC.

This chain uses TRBV29-1 with TRBJ2-7; D is undetermined. Looked up from germline, CDR1 is SQVTM and CDR2 is ANQGSEA. This CDR3 spans 15 amino acids. Trimming pared 0 bases from V and 0 bases from J, leaving 12 bases between. The CDR3 region is CSVEDVEESSYEQYF. The DNA for the CDR3 is TGCAGCGTTGAAGACGTAGAGGAGAGCTCCTACGAGCAGTACTTC.

This clonotype was recorded many times. The chain is built from TRBV30 and TRBJ1-4; 9 bases match TRBD1. Germline V gene sequence: CDR1 GTSNPN, CDR2 SVGIG (reference sequence). The CDR3 length is 14 residues. Unmatched junction bases numbered 7, after V lost 4 bases and J lost 7 bases. The CDR3 region is CAWTLGQGGEKLFF. CDR3 bases: TGTGCCTGGACTCTGGGACAGGGAGGTGAAAAACTGTTTTTT.

The chain links TRBV19 to TRBJ1-2; D not certain. V was cut by 3 bases and J by 3 bases, with 8 bases left in between. The CDR3 runs to 13 residues. The V gene's germline CDR1 is LNHDA and CDR2 SQIVND (reference sequence). The CDR3 loop is CASSISLHYGYTF. In DNA form, the CDR3 reads TGTGCCAGTAGTATCTCCCTACACTATGGCTACACCTTC.

This clonotype was counted many times. A clone one base away is much larger, so this may be a read error. The V gene is TRBV6-1, the J gene TRBJ2-7, with D hard to call. CDR3 length equals 11 residues. V was shortened by 4 bases and J by 7 bases, with 8 bases between the two germline ends. Germline CDR1 and CDR2: MNHNS and SASEGT. CDR3 nucleotides: TGTGCCAGCAGTGTAAAGGGAGAGCAGTACTTC. Amino acids: CASSVKGEQYF.

This chain links TRBV12-3 or TRBV12-4 with TRBJ2-2; 13 nucleotides line up with TRBD2. V dropped 7 bases and J dropped 8; count of bases not matched to a gene: 1. The CDR3 contains 13 residues. CDR3 DNA sequence: TGTGCCAGCACGGGACTAGCGGGAGGGGAGCTGTTTTTT. It yields the protein CASTGLAGGELFF.

At least ten counts were recorded for this clonotype. The CDR3 spells CASSLSRGIYGYTF. The CDR3 DNA reads as TGCGCCAGCAGCTTAAGCAGGGGGATCTATGGCTACACCTTC. The chain carries TRBV5-1 and TRBJ1-2, with 7 nucleotides matching TRBD1. The CDR3 is 14 amino acids. V shed 2 bases and J 4 bases; nucleotides not matched to a gene: 5. The germline V gene has CDR1 SGHRS and CDR2 YFSETQ.

This clonotype occurred many times. The chain carries TRBV4-1 and TRBJ2-5; D unclear. This CDR3 is 16 amino acids long. V lost 1 base, J lost 5 bases, and 17 bases lay in between. The germline V gene has CDR1 MGHRA and CDR2 YSYEKL. In DNA form, the CDR3 reads TGCGCCAGCAGCCAAGTAAAGGTCTATGCGTTGGAGACCCAGTACTTC. Translated, it gives CASSQVKVYALETQYF.

In its sample, this clonotype was seen many times. The chain recombines TRBV12-3 or TRBV12-4 with TRBJ2-3; D perhaps matches TRBD2 (5 bases). The CDR3 runs to 14 residues. Trimming shortened V by 1 base and J by 9 bases, and 14 bases separated the two germline ends. The CDR3 region is CASSLGLAGPTQYF. For the CDR3, the DNA is TGTGCCAGCAGTTTAGGTCTAGCAGGACCAACGCAGTATTTT.

V usage is TRBV29-1 and J usage is TRBJ1-1; maybe TRBD1 (5 bases). V lost 4 bases, J lost 6 bases, and 9 bases lay in between. Germline V CDR1 and CDR2: SQVTM, ANQGSEA. The CDR3 contains 11 residues. The CDR3 protein is CSVGGLSEAFF. In DNA, the CDR3 is TGCAGCGTTGGGGGGTTGTCTGAAGCTTTCTTT.

This clonotype came up once. This chain joins TRBV6-2 or TRBV6-3 and TRBJ1-5; tentative D call: TRBD1 (6 bases). This CDR3 is built from 15 residues. V was trimmed by 6 bases and J by 6 bases, leaving 18 bases between them. Germline V gene data show CDR1 as MNHEY and CDR2 as SVGEGT. DNA for the CDR3: TGTGCCAGCAGCTTACTCGGGGGGGCGGCTCAGCCCCAGCATTTT. As protein: CASSLLGGAAQPQHF.

In this sample, this clonotype turned up many times. J is TRBJ2-7 and V is TRBV6-1; 9 bases line up with TRBD2. This CDR3 has 17 residues. Germline V lookup: CDR1 MNHNS, CDR2 SASEGT. Unmatched junction bases numbered 16, after V lost 6 bases and J lost 4 bases. CDR3 sequence reads: CASRIKLAGRGKYEQYF. The CDR3 DNA follows: TGTGCCAGCAGGATAAAACTAGCGGGTAGGGGGAAGTACGAGCAGTACTTC.

The rearrangement links TRBV30 to TRBJ2-7; 7 bases match TRBD2. This CDR3 has 14 amino acids. Trimming took 0 bases from V and 4 from J; bases not matched to a gene: 6. Germline CDR1 and CDR2: GTSNPN and SVGIG (reference sequence). The CDR3 loop is CAWSVSSGIYEQYF. The CDR3 nucleotides read TGTGCCTGGAGTGTTTCGAGCGGGATTTACGAGCAGTACTTC.

This clonotype was observed many times. This rearrangement joins TRBV6-1 to TRBJ1-1, with a weak D call TRBD1 (6 bases). Looked up from germline, CDR1 is MNHNS and CDR2 is SASEGT. This CDR3 spans 13 amino acids. V was shortened by 3 bases and J by 12 bases, with 17 bases between the two germline ends. CDR3 coding DNA: TGTGCCAGCAGTGAGGGGGCAGGGCCCCCATCTTTCTTT. It translates to CASSEGAGPPSFF.

The DNA of the CDR3 is TGTGCCACCAGTGCGGTGGGCCTAGCGGGAGAGTTGGAGACCCAGTACTTC. Protein: CATSAVGLAGELETQYF. The chain couples TRBV24-1 to TRBJ2-5, with 10 bases fitting TRBD2. With V trimmed by 5 bases and J by 5 bases, 13 bases remained unmatched. From germline, CDR1 is KGHDR and CDR2 SFDVKD. The CDR3 runs 17 residues.

This clonotype was observed many times. The genes are TRBV11-2 and TRBJ2-2; the D is unclear. There are 16 residues in the CDR3. V dropped 1 base and J dropped 3 bases, with 12 bases sitting between them. Germline V gene sequence: CDR1 SGHAT, CDR2 FQNNGV. CDR3 nucleotides: TGTGCCAGCAGCTTAGTCGTGTCTACCTACACCGGGGAGCTGTTTTTT. It specifies CASSLVVSTYTGELFF.

This clonotype was recorded at least ten times. CDR3 residues: CASSRIERGETQYF. In DNA form, the CDR3 reads TGTGCCAGCAGCCGAATCGAAAGGGGAGAGACCCAGTACTTC. V gene TRBV7-2 combines with J gene TRBJ2-5; D possibly corresponds to TRBD1 (5 bases). Trimming shortened V by 5 bases and J by 4 bases, and 14 bases separated the two germline ends. This CDR3 comprises 14 residues. The V gene's germline CDR1 is SGHTA and CDR2 FQGNSA.

This clonotype has a count of ten or more. The chain links TRBV5-1 to TRBJ2-7; weak D call: TRBD2 (5 bases). The CDR3 is 12 amino acids. The V end was cut by 0 bases, the J end by 5 bases, with 6 bases between. The V gene's germline CDR1 is SGHRS and CDR2 YFSETQ. The DNA for the CDR3 is TGCGCCAGCAGCTTGGGGGGAGACGAGCAGTACTTC. It is translated as CASSLGGDEQYF.

The V gene is TRBV18, the J gene TRBJ2-2; 8 bases are shared with TRBD1. Germline CDR1 is KGHSH and CDR2 is LQKENI. V lost 3 bases to trimming and J lost 1 base; unmatched junction nucleotides: 4. The CDR3 runs 16 residues. DNA for the CDR3: TGTGCCAGCTCACCCCCCGGACAGGGGAACACCGGGGAGCTGTTTTTT. It translates to CASSPPGQGNTGELFF.

J is TRBJ2-5 and V is TRBV7-2, with TRBD2 as a possible D gene (6 bases). The CDR3 spans 13 residues. Germline loops: CDR1 SGHTA, CDR2 FQGNSA. Deletions cut 1 base from V and 7 bases from J, with 10 bases between. CDR3 in amino acids: CASSLVEGVTQYF. The CDR3 nucleotides read TGTGCCAGCAGCTTAGTGGAGGGAGTGACCCAGTACTTC.